A selection of T cell receptor beta chains follows, all from one sample in a study of response to subunit inactivated influenza vaccine. Using its own MiXCR run on the RT-PCR reads, TCRdb lists one record per CDR3 protein. The data hold around 200,000 distinct CDR3 sequences, with about 9% observed a single time. This material consisted of non-naive T cells sorted from PBMCs, taken on the day of vaccination. These receptors all stem from a man aged 45-65 years who received an inactivated influenza vaccine. CDR3s include the opening cysteine and the closing phenylalanine or tryptophan. The order of the fields is V gene, J gene, CDR3 length, D gene, clone size, CDR3 protein, CDR3 DNA. A D gene is named only where the DNA matches it firmly. Rows give clone size only sometimes, using once, few, many, or a class for an expanded clone.

v_gene: TRBV12-3/TRBV12-4
j_gene: TRBJ1-2
len: 14
d_gene: .
abundance: few
CDR3aa: CASRPTGGGHGYTF
CDR3nt: TGTGCCAGCAGGCCAACAGGCGGCGGTCATGGCTACACCTTC

v_gene: TRBV20-1
j_gene: TRBJ2-7
len: 14
d_gene: .
abundance: few
CDR3aa: CSAPGEASSYEQYF
CDR3nt: TGCAGTGCTCCGGGAGAGGCCAGCTCCTACGAGCAGTACTTC

v_gene: TRBV29-1
j_gene: TRBJ2-7
len: 12
d_gene: TRBD1
abundance: .
CDR3aa: CSARTGGGEQYF
CDR3nt: TGCAGCGCCCGGACAGGGGGCGGGGAGCAGTACTTC

v_gene: TRBV28
j_gene: TRBJ2-7
len: 14
d_gene: .
abundance: .
CDR3aa: CASSLTRGVHEQYF
CDR3nt: TGTGCCAGCAGTTTGACCCGAGGGGTCCACGAGCAGTACTTC

v_gene: TRBV12-3/TRBV12-4
j_gene: TRBJ2-5
len: 13
d_gene: .
abundance: many
CDR3aa: CASTPGGPGPQYF
CDR3nt: TGTGCCAGCACCCCGGGGGGCCCAGGCCCCCAGTACTTC

v_gene: TRBV27
j_gene: TRBJ2-1
len: 16
d_gene: TRBD2
abundance: many
CDR3aa: CASSLRLARHGNEQFF
CDR3nt: TGTGCCAGCAGTCTAAGACTAGCGCGCCATGGGAATGAGCAGTTCTTC

v_gene: TRBV20-1
j_gene: TRBJ1-1
len: 14
d_gene: .
abundance: .
CDR3aa: CSATYWGMNTEAFF
CDR3nt: TGCAGTGCTACCTACTGGGGGATGAACACTGAAGCTTTCTTT

v_gene: TRBV29-1
j_gene: TRBJ1-2
len: 16
d_gene: .
abundance: few
CDR3aa: CSVEGRGPSGSYGYTF
CDR3nt: TGCAGCGTTGAGGGAAGGGGCCCATCCGGAAGCTATGGCTACACCTTC

v_gene: TRBV12-3/TRBV12-4
j_gene: TRBJ2-7
len: 15
d_gene: TRBD2
abundance: many
CDR3aa: CASSFVLAGVSEQYF
CDR3nt: TGTGCCAGCAGTTTTGTACTAGCGGGAGTGAGCGAGCAGTACTTC

v_gene: TRBV11-2
j_gene: TRBJ1-2
len: 14
d_gene: TRBD1
abundance: few
CDR3aa: CASRSDRANYGYTF
CDR3nt: TGTGCCAGCAGATCGGACAGGGCAAACTATGGCTACACCTTC

v_gene: TRBV5-6
j_gene: TRBJ2-1
len: 15
d_gene: TRBD1
abundance: many
CDR3aa: CASSARDRVYNEQFF
CDR3nt: TGTGCCAGCAGCGCAAGGGACAGGGTATACAATGAGCAGTTCTTC

v_gene: TRBV4-3
j_gene: TRBJ1-3
len: 15
d_gene: .
abundance: many
CDR3aa: CASSQGGGSGNTIYF
CDR3nt: TGCGCCAGCAGCCAGGGAGGGGGCTCTGGAAACACCATATATTTT

v_gene: TRBV4-3
j_gene: TRBJ1-3
len: 15
d_gene: .
abundance: few
CDR3aa: CASSQDHYRGNTIYF
CDR3nt: TGCGCCAGCAGCCAAGATCACTACAGGGGAAACACCATATATTTT

v_gene: TRBV4-3
j_gene: TRBJ1-1
len: 14
d_gene: .
abundance: many
CDR3aa: CASSQGQANTEAFF
CDR3nt: TGCGCCAGCAGCCAAGGACAGGCGAACACTGAAGCTTTCTTT

v_gene: TRBV5-1
j_gene: TRBJ2-2
len: 14
d_gene: .
abundance: many
CDR3aa: CASSLDQAGGELFF
CDR3nt: TGCGCCAGCAGCTTGGATCAGGCGGGCGGGGAGCTGTTTTTT

v_gene: TRBV7-9
j_gene: TRBJ1-4
len: 16
d_gene: .
abundance: .
CDR3aa: CASSLGSAGEGVKLFF
CDR3nt: TGTGCCAGCAGCTTAGGATCGGCCGGCGAGGGTGTAAAACTGTTTTTT

v_gene: TRBV20-1
j_gene: TRBJ2-7
len: 14
d_gene: TRBD1
abundance: .
CDR3aa: CSATQDRDRDEQYF
CDR3nt: TGCAGTGCAACTCAGGACAGGGACCGGGACGAGCAGTACTTC

v_gene: TRBV6-1
j_gene: TRBJ2-7
len: 16
d_gene: .
abundance: few
CDR3aa: CASRTERMAPTYEQYF
CDR3nt: TGTGCCAGCAGAACGGAACGGATGGCGCCGACCTACGAGCAGTACTTC

v_gene: TRBV20-1
j_gene: TRBJ2-6
len: 12
d_gene: .
abundance: many
CDR3aa: CSANDGANVLTF
CDR3nt: TGCAGTGCGAATGATGGGGCCAACGTCCTGACTTTC

v_gene: TRBV28
j_gene: TRBJ1-6
len: 15
d_gene: .
abundance: .
CDR3aa: CASGRTGRKASPLHF
CDR3nt: TGTGCCAGCGGCCGAACTGGGAGGAAAGCTTCACCCCTCCACTTT

v_gene: TRBV27
j_gene: TRBJ1-5
len: 15
d_gene: TRBD1
abundance: few
CDR3aa: CASSPGTGGNQPQHF
CDR3nt: TGTGCCAGCAGTCCTGGGACAGGGGGCAATCAGCCCCAGCATTTT

v_gene: TRBV5-1
j_gene: TRBJ1-5
len: 14
d_gene: .
abundance: many
CDR3aa: CASSLAVGDQPQHF
CDR3nt: TGCGCCAGCAGCTTGGCTGTTGGGGATCAGCCCCAGCATTTT

v_gene: TRBV7-8
j_gene: TRBJ1-5
len: 14
d_gene: .
abundance: few
CDR3aa: CASSLGSGNQPQHF
CDR3nt: TGTGCCAGCAGCTTAGGAAGCGGAAATCAGCCCCAGCATTTT

v_gene: TRBV4-3
j_gene: TRBJ1-2
len: 15
d_gene: TRBD1
abundance: few
CDR3aa: CASSQTGGYDYGYTF
CDR3nt: TGCGCCAGCAGCCAAACAGGGGGTTACGACTATGGCTACACCTTC

v_gene: TRBV2
j_gene: TRBJ1-2
len: 14
d_gene: TRBD1
abundance: .
CDR3aa: CASSEKTGGTGYTF
CDR3nt: TGTGCCAGCAGTGAAAAAACAGGGGGCACAGGCTACACCTTC

v_gene: TRBV30
j_gene: TRBJ2-7
len: 13
d_gene: .
abundance: .
CDR3aa: CAWSVHLLYEQYF
CDR3nt: TGTGCCTGGAGTGTACATCTTCTGTACGAGCAGTACTTC

v_gene: TRBV9
j_gene: TRBJ2-1
len: 15
d_gene: TRBD1
abundance: .
CDR3aa: CASSIDRGSYNEQFF
CDR3nt: TGTGCCAGCAGCATCGACAGGGGATCCTACAATGAGCAGTTCTTC

v_gene: TRBV6-4
j_gene: TRBJ2-2
len: 13
d_gene: .
abundance: .
CDR3aa: CASSDRRTGELFF
CDR3nt: TGTGCCAGCAGTGACCGCCGGACCGGGGAGCTGTTTTTT

v_gene: TRBV6-2/TRBV6-3
j_gene: TRBJ2-1
len: 17
d_gene: .
abundance: many
CDR3aa: CASSYPLGLVSYNEQFF
CDR3nt: TGTGCCAGCAGTTACCCTCTAGGACTTGTCTCCTACAATGAGCAGTTCTTC

v_gene: TRBV6-1
j_gene: TRBJ1-1
len: 14
d_gene: TRBD1
abundance: .
CDR3aa: CASSRDSLNTEAFF
CDR3nt: TGTGCCAGCAGTCGGGACAGCTTGAACACTGAAGCTTTCTTT

v_gene: TRBV4-2
j_gene: TRBJ2-5
len: 17
d_gene: TRBD1
abundance: few
CDR3aa: CASSQDARDRGQETQYF
CDR3nt: TGTGCCAGCAGCCAAGATGCCCGGGACAGGGGCCAAGAGACCCAGTACTTC

v_gene: TRBV4-2
j_gene: TRBJ1-1
len: 14
d_gene: TRBD1
abundance: .
CDR3aa: CASSLATGGSLAFF
CDR3nt: TGTGCCAGCAGCCTAGCTACAGGGGGCTCGTTAGCTTTCTTT

v_gene: TRBV6-1
j_gene: TRBJ2-2
len: 14
d_gene: .
abundance: many
CDR3aa: CASRPKPSTGELFF
CDR3nt: TGTGCCAGCAGACCAAAGCCGTCCACCGGGGAGCTGTTTTTT

v_gene: TRBV27
j_gene: TRBJ2-3
len: 15
d_gene: TRBD2
abundance: .
CDR3aa: CASRLVAGAADTQYF
CDR3nt: TGTGCCAGCAGGCTTGTAGCGGGAGCTGCAGATACGCAGTATTTT

v_gene: TRBV20-1
j_gene: TRBJ1-1
len: 13
d_gene: .
abundance: many
CDR3aa: CSAVRGTNTEAFF
CDR3nt: TGCAGTGCCGTTAGGGGAACGAACACTGAAGCTTTCTTT

v_gene: TRBV28
j_gene: TRBJ2-2
len: 17
d_gene: TRBD2
abundance: few
CDR3aa: CASSYNLAGANPGELFF
CDR3nt: TGTGCCAGCAGCTATAATTTAGCGGGAGCTAACCCCGGGGAGCTGTTTTTT

v_gene: TRBV28
j_gene: TRBJ1-2
len: 16
d_gene: TRBD1
abundance: .
CDR3aa: CASLTGTGALNYGYTF
CDR3nt: TGTGCCAGCTTGACCGGGACAGGGGCCCTTAACTATGGCTACACCTTC

v_gene: TRBV5-6
j_gene: TRBJ2-1
len: 15
d_gene: TRBD1
abundance: many
CDR3aa: CASRWGQGAYNEQFF
CDR3nt: TGTGCCAGCAGGTGGGGACAGGGCGCCTACAATGAGCAGTTCTTC

v_gene: TRBV5-6
j_gene: TRBJ1-3
len: 13
d_gene: .
abundance: many
CDR3aa: CASSSKAGNTIYF
CDR3nt: TGTGCCAGCAGCTCGAAGGCCGGAAACACCATATATTTT

v_gene: TRBV7-2
j_gene: TRBJ1-2
len: 14
d_gene: .
abundance: .
CDR3aa: CASSLLGRTGGYTF
CDR3nt: TGTGCCAGCAGCCTACTCGGACGGACCGGAGGCTACACCTTC

v_gene: TRBV20-1
j_gene: TRBJ2-6
len: 14
d_gene: .
abundance: many
CDR3aa: CSAREVAGANVLTF
CDR3nt: TGCAGTGCTAGAGAAGTAGCTGGGGCCAACGTCCTGACTTTC

v_gene: TRBV7-2
j_gene: TRBJ2-3
len: 15
d_gene: .
abundance: few
CDR3aa: CASSLEGWGGDTQYF
CDR3nt: TGTGCCAGCAGCTTAGAAGGGTGGGGCGGGGATACGCAGTATTTT

v_gene: TRBV28
j_gene: TRBJ2-7
len: 15
d_gene: TRBD1
abundance: .
CDR3aa: CASSSTGELSYEQYF
CDR3nt: TGTGCCAGCAGTTCGACAGGGGAGCTTAGCTACGAGCAGTACTTC

v_gene: TRBV20-1
j_gene: TRBJ2-7
len: 13
d_gene: .
abundance: .
CDR3aa: CSASHPGQDEQYF
CDR3nt: TGCAGTGCTAGTCACCCGGGCCAGGACGAGCAGTACTTC

v_gene: TRBV7-2
j_gene: TRBJ2-2
len: 15
d_gene: .
abundance: .
CDR3aa: CASSLASRTSGELFF
CDR3nt: TGTGCCAGCAGCTTAGCGTCAAGGACTTCCGGGGAGCTGTTTTTT

v_gene: TRBV28
j_gene: TRBJ2-7
len: 12
d_gene: .
abundance: few
CDR3aa: CASSRWAYEQYF
CDR3nt: TGTGCCAGCAGTCGCTGGGCCTACGAGCAGTACTTC

v_gene: TRBV28
j_gene: TRBJ1-2
len: 14
d_gene: .
abundance: many
CDR3aa: CASSFRGAFYGYTF
CDR3nt: TGTGCCAGCAGTTTTCGGGGGGCCTTTTATGGCTACACCTTC

v_gene: TRBV12-3/TRBV12-4
j_gene: TRBJ2-6
len: 14
d_gene: TRBD2
abundance: few
CDR3aa: CASTTGGGANVLTF
CDR3nt: TGTGCCAGCACCACGGGAGGGGGGGCCAACGTCCTGACTTTC

v_gene: TRBV19
j_gene: TRBJ2-5
len: 16
d_gene: TRBD2
abundance: .
CDR3aa: CASSTTTSGGLETQYF
CDR3nt: TGTGCCAGTAGTACCACGACTAGCGGGGGGCTGGAGACCCAGTACTTC